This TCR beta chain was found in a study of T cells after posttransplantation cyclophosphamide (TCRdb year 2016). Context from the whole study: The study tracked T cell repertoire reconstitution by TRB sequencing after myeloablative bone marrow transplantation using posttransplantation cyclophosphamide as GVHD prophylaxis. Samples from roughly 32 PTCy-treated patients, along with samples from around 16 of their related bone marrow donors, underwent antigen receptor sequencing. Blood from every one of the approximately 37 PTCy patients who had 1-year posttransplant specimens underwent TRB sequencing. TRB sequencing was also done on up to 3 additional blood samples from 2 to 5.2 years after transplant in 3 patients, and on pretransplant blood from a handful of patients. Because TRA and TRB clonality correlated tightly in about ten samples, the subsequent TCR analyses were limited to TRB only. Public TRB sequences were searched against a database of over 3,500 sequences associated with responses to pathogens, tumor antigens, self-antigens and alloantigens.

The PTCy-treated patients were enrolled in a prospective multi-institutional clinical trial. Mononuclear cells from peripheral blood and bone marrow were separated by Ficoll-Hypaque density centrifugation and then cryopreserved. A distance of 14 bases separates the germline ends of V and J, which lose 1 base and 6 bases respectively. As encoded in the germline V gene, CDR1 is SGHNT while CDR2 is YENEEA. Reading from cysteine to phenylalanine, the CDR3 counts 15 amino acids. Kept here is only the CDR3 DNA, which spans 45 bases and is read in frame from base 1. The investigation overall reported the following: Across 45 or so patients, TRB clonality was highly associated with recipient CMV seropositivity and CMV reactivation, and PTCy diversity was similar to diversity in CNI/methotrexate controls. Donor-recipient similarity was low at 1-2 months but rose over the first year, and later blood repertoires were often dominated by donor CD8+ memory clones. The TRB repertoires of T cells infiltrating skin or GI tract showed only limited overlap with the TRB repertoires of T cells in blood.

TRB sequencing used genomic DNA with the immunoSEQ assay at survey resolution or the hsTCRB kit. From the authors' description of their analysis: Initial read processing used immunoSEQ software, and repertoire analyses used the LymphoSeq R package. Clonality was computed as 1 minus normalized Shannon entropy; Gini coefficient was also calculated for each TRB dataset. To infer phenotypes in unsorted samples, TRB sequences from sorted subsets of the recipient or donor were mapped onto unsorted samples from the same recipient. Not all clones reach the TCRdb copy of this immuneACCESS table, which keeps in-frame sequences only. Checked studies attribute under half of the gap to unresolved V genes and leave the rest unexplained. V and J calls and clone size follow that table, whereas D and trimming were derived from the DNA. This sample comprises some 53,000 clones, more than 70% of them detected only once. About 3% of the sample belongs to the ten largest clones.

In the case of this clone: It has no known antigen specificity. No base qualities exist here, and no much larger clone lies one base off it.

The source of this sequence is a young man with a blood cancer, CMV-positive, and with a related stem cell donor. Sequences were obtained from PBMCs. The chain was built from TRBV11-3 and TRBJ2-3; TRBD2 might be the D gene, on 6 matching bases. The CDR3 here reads CASSLVGGASDTQYF. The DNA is TGTGCCAGCAGCTTAGTCGGGGGAGCGAGCGATACGCAGTATTTT.